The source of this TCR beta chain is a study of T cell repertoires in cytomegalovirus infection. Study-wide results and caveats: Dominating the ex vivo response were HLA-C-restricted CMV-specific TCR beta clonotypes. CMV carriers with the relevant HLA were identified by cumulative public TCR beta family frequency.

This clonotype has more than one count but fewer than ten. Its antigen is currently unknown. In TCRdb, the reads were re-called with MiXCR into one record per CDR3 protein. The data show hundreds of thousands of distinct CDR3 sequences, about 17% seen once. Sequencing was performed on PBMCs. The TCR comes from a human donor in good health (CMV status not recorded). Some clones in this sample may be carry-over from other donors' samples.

In DNA, the CDR3 is TGTGCCAGCAGTTGGGGCAGTTCAGGGTCACAGCCCCAGCATTTT. Its translation is CASSWGSSGSQPQHF. The rearrangement links TRBV12-3 or TRBV12-4 to TRBJ1-5; maybe TRBD1 (5 bases). The CDR3 runs to 15 residues. Deletions cut 4 bases from V and 7 bases from J, with 17 bases between.